The present entry profiles one T cell receptor (beta chain) with its context. V lost 10 bases and J 1 base, leaving 11 bases between the germline ends. Germline lookup yields CDR1 MNHNS and CDR2 SASEGT. This CDR3 is built from 12 residues. In the original processing: As immunoSEQ supplied junction-only sequences (without quality scores), filtering differed. Some clones are missing from TCRdb's copy, which holds only in-frame ones; the method was immunoSEQ multiplex PCR. V and J calls and clone size are as listed in that table; D and trimming were resolved from the DNA. The sample has some 1 million clones, about 77% seen once; the top ten hold roughly 1.5%. The entry originates in a study of shared clonotypes between healthy human individuals. About the research overall: Donors were two women and a few men aged 18 to 49. The plates for each donor numbered three CD4 naive, three CD4 memory, two CD8 naive and one CD8 memory.

This chain joins TRBV6-1 and TRBJ2-7; D is perhaps TRBD2 (5 bases). The sequenced sample was memory CD4+ T cells sorted from blood. Indicated subset: CD45RA-negative fraction. The TCR sequence derives from a young man in good health. The CDR3 loop is CATHGMSYEQYF. Here the CDR3 DNA reads TGTGCCACGCACGGGATGTCCTACGAGCAGTACTTC.